The clone carrying this T cell receptor (beta chain) was found many times. What it binds is unknown. These data originate in a study of T-cell reconstitution after alpha-beta-depleted transplantation in children. General study findings and limits: The main origin of T-cell counts and diversity one year after transplant was newly produced T cells.

Trimming took off 6 bases at V and 1 base at J, with 8 bases between the two ends. The CDR3 loop spans 13 amino acids. Unique molecular identifiers were incorporated during preparation of the TCRbeta library. TCRdb reprocessed the PCR reads with MiXCR, giving one entry per CDR3 protein. This table holds around 190,000 distinct CDR3 sequences, approximately 7% found once. The sequenced sample was PBMCs, obtained before TCRalphabeta/CD19-depleted stem cell transplant. The chain couples TRBV12-3 or TRBV12-4 to TRBJ2-3; D possibly corresponds to TRBD2 (5 bases). The source of this sequence is a boy between 2 and 10 years old with acute lymphoblastic leukemia, due to receive a stem cell transplant. The CDR3, as DNA: TGTGCCAGCAGGTCCGGGGGCACAGATACGCAGTATTTT. Amino acids: CASRSGGTDTQYF.